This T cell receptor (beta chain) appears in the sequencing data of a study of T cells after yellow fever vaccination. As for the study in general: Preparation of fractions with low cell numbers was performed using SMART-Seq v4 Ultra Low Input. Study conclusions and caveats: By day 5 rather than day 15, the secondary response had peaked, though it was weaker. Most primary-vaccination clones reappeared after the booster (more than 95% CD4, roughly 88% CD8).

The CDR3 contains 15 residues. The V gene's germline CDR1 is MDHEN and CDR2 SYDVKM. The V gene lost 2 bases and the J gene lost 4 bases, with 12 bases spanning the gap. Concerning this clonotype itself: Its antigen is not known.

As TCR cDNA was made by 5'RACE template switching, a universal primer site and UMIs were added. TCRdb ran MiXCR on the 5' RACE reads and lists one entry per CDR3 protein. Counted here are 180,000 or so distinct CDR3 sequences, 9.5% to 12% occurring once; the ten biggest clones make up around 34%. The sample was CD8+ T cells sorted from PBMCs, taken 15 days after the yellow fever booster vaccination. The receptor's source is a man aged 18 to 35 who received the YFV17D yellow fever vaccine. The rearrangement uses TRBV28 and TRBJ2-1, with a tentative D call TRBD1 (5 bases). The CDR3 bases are TGTGCCAGCAGTTTAGCGACAGTCTATTACAATGAGCAGTTCTTC. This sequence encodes CASSLATVYYNEQFF. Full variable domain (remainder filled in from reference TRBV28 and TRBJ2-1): DVKVTQSSRYLVKRTGEKVFLECVQDMDHENMFWYRQDPGLGLRLIYFSYDVKMKEKGDIPEGYSVSREKKERFSLILESASTNQTSMYLCASSLATVYYNEQFFGPGTRLTVL.